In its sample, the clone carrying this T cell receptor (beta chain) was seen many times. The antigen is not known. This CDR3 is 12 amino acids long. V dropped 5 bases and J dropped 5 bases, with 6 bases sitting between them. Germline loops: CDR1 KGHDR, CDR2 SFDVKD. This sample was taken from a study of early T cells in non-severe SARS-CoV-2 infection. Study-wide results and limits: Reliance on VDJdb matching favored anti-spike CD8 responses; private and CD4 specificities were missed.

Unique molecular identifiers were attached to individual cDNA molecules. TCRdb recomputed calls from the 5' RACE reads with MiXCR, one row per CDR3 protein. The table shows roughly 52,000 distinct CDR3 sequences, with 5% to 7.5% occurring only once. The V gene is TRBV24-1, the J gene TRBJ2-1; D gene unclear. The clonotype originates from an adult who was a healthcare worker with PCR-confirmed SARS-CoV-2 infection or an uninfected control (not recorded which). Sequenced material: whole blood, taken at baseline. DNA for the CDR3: TGTGCCACCAGTGGTCTAAACAATGAGCAGTTCTTC. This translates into CATSGLNNEQFF.